This T cell receptor (beta chain) is from a study of blood T cell repertoires in COVID-19. Study-wide context: The United States, Italy and Spain provided the acute and convalescent COVID-19 samples. PBMCs, B-cell-depleted T cells, or T cells were the source of the cDNA or gDNA that made up the material.

How the authors handled the data: Amplified reference gene primers provided the basis for estimating nucleated cell counts. Only in-frame clones appear in the TCRdb table, and some are missing; sequencing was by immunoSEQ multiplex PCR. For V, J and clone size, that table is used; D and trimming come from the DNA. The data show about 280,000 clones, with approximately 83% seen just once and about 1.9% held by the top ten. With 0 bases removed from V and 0 bases from J, the gap between germline ends came to 12 bases. CDR3 length: 16 amino acids. Germline V CDR1 and CDR2: SGHNT, YYREEE (reference sequence).

V is TRBV5-4 and J is TRBJ1-1, with D hard to call. This clonotype was obtained from a woman under 40 who had recovered from COVID-19. Material: peripheral blood. The DNA for the CDR3 is TGTGCCAGCAGCTTGGTAGGCGGCCGGATGAACACTGAAGCTTTCTTT. Its translation is CASSLVGGRMNTEAFF. Looking up the rest from reference TRBV5-4 and TRBJ1-1 gives the full variable domain: ETGVTQSPTHLIKTRGQQVTLRCSSQSGHNTVSWYQQALGQGPQFIFQYYREEENGRGNFPPRFSGLQFPNYSSELNVNALELDDSALYLCASSLVGGRMNTEAFFGQGTRLTVV.